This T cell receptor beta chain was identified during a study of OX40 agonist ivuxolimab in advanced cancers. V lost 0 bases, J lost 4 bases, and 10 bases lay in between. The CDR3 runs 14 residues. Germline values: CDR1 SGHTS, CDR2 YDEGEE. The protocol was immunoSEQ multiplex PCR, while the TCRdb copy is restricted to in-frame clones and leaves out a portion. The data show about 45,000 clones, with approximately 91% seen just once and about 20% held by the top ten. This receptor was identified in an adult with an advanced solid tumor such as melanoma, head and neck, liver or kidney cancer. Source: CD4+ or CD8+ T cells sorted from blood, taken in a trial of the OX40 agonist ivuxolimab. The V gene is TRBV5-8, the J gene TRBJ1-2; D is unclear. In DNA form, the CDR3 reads TGTGCCAGCAGCTTGGTTACTCCTGGCTATGGCTACACCTTC. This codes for CASSLVTPGYGYTF.